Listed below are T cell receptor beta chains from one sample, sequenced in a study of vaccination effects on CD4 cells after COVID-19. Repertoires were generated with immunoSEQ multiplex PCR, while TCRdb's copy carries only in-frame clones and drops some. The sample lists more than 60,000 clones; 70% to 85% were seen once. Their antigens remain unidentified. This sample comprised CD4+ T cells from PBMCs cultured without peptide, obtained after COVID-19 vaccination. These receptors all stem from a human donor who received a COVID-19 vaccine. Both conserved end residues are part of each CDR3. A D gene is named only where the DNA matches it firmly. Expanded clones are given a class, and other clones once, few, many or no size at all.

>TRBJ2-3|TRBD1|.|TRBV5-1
CASSLQGAADTQYF
TGCGCCAGCAGCTTGCAGGGGGCGGCAGATACGCAGTATTTT
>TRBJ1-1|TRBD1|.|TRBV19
CASSIRTGQGRNTEAFF
TGTGCCAGTAGTATACGCACTGGACAGGGGAGGAACACTGAAGCTTTCTTT
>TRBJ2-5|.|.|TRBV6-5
CASTGPEETQYF
TGTGCCAGCACGGGCCCCGAAGAGACCCAGTACTTC
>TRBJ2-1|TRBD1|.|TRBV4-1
CASSQPTGGGEGEQFF
TGCGCCAGCAGCCAACCGACAGGGGGTGGGGAGGGTGAGCAGTTCTTC
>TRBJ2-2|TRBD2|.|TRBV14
CASSLLAGETTGELFF
TGTGCCAGCAGCCTACTAGCGGGGGAAACCACCGGGGAGCTGTTTTTT
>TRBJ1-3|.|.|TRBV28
CASNTLDTSSGNTIYF
TGTGCCAGCAATACCCTAGACACGAGCTCTGGAAACACCATATATTTT
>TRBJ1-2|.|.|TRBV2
CASRGNRINRGYTF
TGTGCCAGCAGGGGAAACAGAATTAACCGCGGCTACACCTTC
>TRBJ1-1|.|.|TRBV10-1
CASSERTLGTEAFF
TGCGCCAGCAGTGAGAGGACATTGGGTACTGAAGCTTTCTTT
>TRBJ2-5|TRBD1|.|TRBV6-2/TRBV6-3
CASSYSRDRGFYQETQYF
TGTGCCAGCAGTTACTCGCGGGACAGGGGGTTCTACCAAGAGACCCAGTACTTC
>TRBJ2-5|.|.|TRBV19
CASSMQVKETQYF
TGTGCCAGTAGTATGCAAGTTAAAGAGACCCAGTACTTC
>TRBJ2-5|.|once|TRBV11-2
CASSLEGVGQETQYF
TGTGCCAGCAGCTTAGAAGGTGTCGGTCAAGAGACCCAGTACTTC
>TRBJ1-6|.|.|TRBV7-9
CASSLIRTPVNSPLHF
TGTGCCAGCAGCTTAATTCGGACCCCCGTTAATTCACCCCTCCACTTT
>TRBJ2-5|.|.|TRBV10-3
CAISRTGRETQYF
TGTGCCATCAGTAGAACAGGGCGGGAGACCCAGTACTTC
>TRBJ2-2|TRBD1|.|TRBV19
CASRDRANTGELFF
TGTGCCAGCAGGGACAGGGCGAACACCGGGGAGCTGTTTTTT
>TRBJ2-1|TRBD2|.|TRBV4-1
CASSQVSTSGEWNEQFF
TGCGCCAGCAGCCAAGTATCGACTAGCGGGGAGTGGAATGAGCAGTTCTTC
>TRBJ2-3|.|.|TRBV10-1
CASSERSTDTQYF
TGCGCCAGCAGTGAACGTAGCACAGATACGCAGTATTTT
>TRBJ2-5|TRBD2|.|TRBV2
CASSVGLAGGEETQYF
TGTGCCAGCAGTGTTGGACTAGCGGGGGGGGAAGAGACCCAGTACTTC
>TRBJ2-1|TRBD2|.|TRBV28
CASSLWGLAGGENEQFF
TGTGCCAGCAGTTTATGGGGATTAGCGGGGGGGGAGAATGAGCAGTTCTTC
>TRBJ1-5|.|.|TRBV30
CAWSRTLSDQPQHF
TGTGCCTGGAGCAGGACACTATCCGATCAGCCCCAGCATTTT
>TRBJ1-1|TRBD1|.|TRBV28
CASRKPGQGFIGTEAFF
TGTGCCAGCAGAAAACCGGGACAGGGATTTATAGGCACTGAAGCTTTCTTT
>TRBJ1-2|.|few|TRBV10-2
CASSLNSPTGGHGYTF
TGCGCCAGCAGTCTTAACTCGCCTACAGGAGGGCATGGCTACACCTTC
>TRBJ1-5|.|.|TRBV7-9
CASSVEGGPNQPQHF
TGTGCCAGCAGCGTAGAGGGGGGACCCAATCAGCCCCAGCATTTT
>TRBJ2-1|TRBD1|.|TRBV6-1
CASSESRTGGVWDEQFF
TGTGCCAGCAGTGAATCCCGGACAGGGGGCGTGTGGGATGAGCAGTTCTTC
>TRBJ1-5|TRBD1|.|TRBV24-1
CATSDAGTGGLQPQHF
TGTGCCACCAGTGATGCTGGGACAGGGGGATTGCAGCCCCAGCATTTT